Listed here are 27 T cell receptor beta chains from one sample, sequenced in a study of beta chain features in type 1 diabetes. The isolated RNA, all of it, was reverse transcribed, so expressed TCRB transcripts were what got sequenced. The protocol was immunoSEQ multiplex PCR, while the TCRdb copy is restricted to in-frame clones and leaves out a portion. The repertoire holds some 500,000 clones, more than 9.5% seen once, with 0.04% to 0.05% in the top ten. Sequencing was carried out using naive CD4+ T cells from blood. The receptors originated from a woman aged 18-29 years in good health.

This clone was seen a handful of times. This chain uses TRBV25-1 with TRBJ2-7; TRBD1 matches 7 bases. V trimming: 0 bases; J trimming: 6 bases; junction bases outside the gene matches: 8. There are 15 residues in the CDR3. Germline V lookup: CDR1 MGHDK, CDR2 SYGVNS. The CDR3 DNA is TGTGCCAGCAGTGAATATACAGGGGCCAGACGCGAGCAGTACTTC. This codes for CASSEYTGARREQYF.

The rearrangement links TRBV6-6 to TRBJ2-1, with 8 bases fitting TRBD1. CDR1 MNHNY and CDR2 SVGAGI come from the germline V gene (reference sequence). Trimming cost V 4 bases and J 12 bases; bases outside gene matches: 8. The CDR3 runs 13 residues. CDR3: CASSFIGTGRQFF. The CDR3, as DNA: TGTGCCAGCAGTTTCATCGGGACAGGACGGCAGTTCTTC.

This clone came up a few times. The V call is TRBV29-1, the J call TRBJ2-5; D might be TRBD1 (5 bases). V was cut by 3 bases and J by 6 bases, with 14 bases left in between. CDR1 SQVTM and CDR2 ANQGSEA come from the germline V gene. The CDR3 is made up of 13 amino acids. The CDR3 region has the DNA TGCAGCGTTGATCCAGGGATGGCGAAGACCCAGTACTTC. Translation gives CSVDPGMAKTQYF.

There are a few counts of this clone. The V call is TRBV27, the J call TRBJ2-5; D uncertain. The V end was cut by 3 bases, the J end by 5 bases, with 10 bases between. The CDR3 extends over 13 amino acids. CDR1 and CDR2 (germline): MNHEY, SMNVEV (reference sequence). Here the CDR3 DNA reads TGTGCCAGCAGTTTTCAGATTGGGGAGACCCAGTACTTC. Its protein product is CASSFQIGETQYF.

In this sample, this clone turned up a few times. The chain employs TRBV30 and TRBJ2-5; TRBD2 might be the D (5 bases). The V gene lost 0 bases and the J gene lost 2 bases, with 10 bases spanning the gap. Germline CDR1 GTSNPN, CDR2 SVGIG (reference sequence). This CDR3 comprises 14 residues. For the CDR3, the DNA is TGTGCCTGGAGTGTTGGGGAGCGGCAAGAGACCCAGTACTTC. Amino acids: CAWSVGERQETQYF. The full variable domain, rest sourced from reference TRBV30 and TRBJ2-5, is SQTIHQWPATLVQPVGSPLSLECTVEGTSNPNLYWYRQAAGRGLQLLFYSVGIGQISSEVPQNLSASRPQDRQFILSSKKLLLSDSGFYLCAWSVGERQETQYFGPGTRLLVL.

The V gene is TRBV4-1, the J gene TRBJ1-6; D not resolved. Germline values: CDR1 MGHRA, CDR2 YSYEKL. Trimming removed 0 bases from V and 10 bases from J, with 10 bases in between. The CDR3 is made up of 14 amino acids. The CDR3 bases are TGCGCCAGCAGCCAAGAAACTGTCGGCTCACCCCTCCACTTT. Translating it yields CASSQETVGSPLHF.

There are a few counts of this clone. The chain joins TRBV4-2 to TRBJ2-5, with 12 nucleotides matching TRBD2. V gave up 1 base and J gave up 7 bases; unmatched junction bases: 7. The CDR3 contains 16 residues. Per germline, CDR1 LGHNA and CDR2 YNFKEQ. Written as DNA, the CDR3 is TGTGCCAGCAGCCAAGTTGGACTAGCGGGGAGGGGGACCCAGTACTTC. As protein: CASSQVGLAGRGTQYF.

This clone came up a few times. This sample also contains other DNA sequences that code for the same CDR3. V usage is TRBV7-3 and J usage is TRBJ1-1; D ambiguous. This CDR3 has 13 amino acids. V gave up 2 bases and J gave up 4 bases, with 8 bases separating them. Germline V gives CDR1 SGHTA, CDR2 FQGTGA. CDR3: CASSLSGGTEAFF. The CDR3 region has the DNA TGTGCCAGCAGCTTATCGGGAGGCACTGAAGCTTTCTTT.

This clone was recorded a few times. The chain combines TRBV28 with TRBJ2-3; D is ambiguous. Between the trimmed V and J ends, which lost 3 bases and 2 bases, there was a span of 18 bases. The CDR3 sequence is 17 residues long. Germline V lookup: CDR1 MDHEN, CDR2 SYDVKM. CDR3 nucleotide sequence: TGTGCCAGCAGTTTGGGCCGGCGCGCCGGCTACACAGATACGCAGTATTTT. It encodes CASSLGRRAGYTDTQYF. The entire variable domain, with the rest obtained from reference TRBV28 and TRBJ2-3, is as follows: DVKVTQSSRYLVKRTGEKVFLECVQDMDHENMFWYRQDPGLGLRLIYFSYDVKMKEKGDIPEGYSVSREKKERFSLILESASTNQTSMYLCASSLGRRAGYTDTQYFGPGTRLTVL.

The gene calls are TRBV5-1 and TRBJ2-7, with a tentative D call TRBD1 (5 bases). The CDR3 has 14 amino acids. V dropped 5 bases and J dropped 2 bases, with 14 bases sitting between them. CDR1 and CDR2 (germline): SGHRS, YFSETQ. In DNA form, the CDR3 reads TGCGCCAGCAGACCCTCGCCAGGGCCCTACGAGCAGTACGTC. Translating gives CASRPSPGPYEQYV.

A few counts support this clone. This chain connects TRBV7-9 to TRBJ1-1; D call uncertain. Germline CDR1 reads SEHNR; CDR2 reads FQNEAQ (reference sequence). The CDR3 runs 14 residues. V lost 6 bases and J 6 bases, leaving 17 bases between the germline ends. The CDR3 loop is CASRNSNPQAEAFF. DNA for the CDR3: TGTGCCAGCAGGAACAGCAACCCGCAAGCTGAAGCTTTCTTT.

The chain is built from TRBV7-2 and TRBJ2-1, with D maybe TRBD1 (6 bases). The CDR3 is 15 amino acids. The germline CDR1 and CDR2 sequences are SGHTA and FQGNSA. V lost 5 bases and J 0 bases, leaving 11 bases between the germline ends. The CDR3 coding sequence is TGTGCCAGCAGCCCAGAAGGGGGCTCCTACAATGAGCAGTTCTTC. This sequence encodes CASSPEGGSYNEQFF. The whole variable domain, remainder taken from reference TRBV7-2 and TRBJ2-1, is GAGVSQSPSNKVTEKGKDVELRCDPISGHTALYWYRQSLGQGLEFLIYFQGNSAPDKSGLPSDRFSAERTGGSVSTLTIQRTQQEDSAVYLCASSPEGGSYNEQFFGPGTRLTVL.

The V gene is TRBV15, the J gene TRBJ2-7; D perhaps matches TRBD1 (5 bases). CDR3 length: 15 amino acids. Germline V lookup: CDR1 LNHNV, CDR2 YYDKDF (reference sequence). Trimming cost V 0 bases and J 3 bases, with 12 bases left between them. The DNA for the CDR3 is TGTGCCACCAGCAGAGATATCGTGGGGCTCTACGAGCAGTACTTC. Encoded protein: CATSRDIVGLYEQYF.

The gene calls are TRBV19 and TRBJ1-1, with a weak D call TRBD1 (5 bases). From germline, CDR1 is LNHDA and CDR2 SQIVND (reference sequence). V shed 9 bases and J shed 1 base, with 9 bases lying between them. The CDR3 sequence is 12 residues long. The CDR3 sequence is CASRRGNTEAFF. The CDR3 nucleotides are TGTGCCAGCCGAAGGGGGAACACTGAAGCTTTCTTT.

This clone was observed a handful of times. The chain combines TRBV6-6 with TRBJ2-2; TRBD2 is a possible D gene (6 bases). Germline CDR1 is MNHNY and CDR2 is SVGAGI (reference sequence). The CDR3 has 16 residues. With 6 bases removed from V and 3 bases from J, the gap between germline ends came to 17 bases. CDR3: CASSPGGAGDTGELFF. In DNA form, the CDR3 reads TGTGCCAGCAGCCCCGGAGGGGCAGGAGACACCGGGGAGCTGTTTTTT.

This clone has only a few counts. The J gene is TRBJ2-6, the V gene TRBV7-2; D not certain. V lost 6 bases to trimming and J lost 3 bases, with 15 bases between them. Germline V gene data show CDR1 as SGHTA and CDR2 as FQGNSA. This CDR3 spans 16 amino acids. The CDR3 DNA sequence: TGTGCCAGCAGTCGAGTCCAGGTCCTTGGGGCCAACGTCCTGACTTTC. Protein: CASSRVQVLGANVLTF.

This rearrangement joins TRBV30 to TRBJ2-3; 7 positions match TRBD1. Germline loops: CDR1 GTSNPN, CDR2 SVGIG (reference sequence). J was trimmed by 5 bases and V by 3 bases; bases with no gene match: 11. This CDR3 contains 15 residues. The CDR3 here is CAWSDRARRRDTQYF. The CDR3 bases are TGTGCCTGGAGCGACAGGGCCAGAAGAAGAGATACGCAGTATTTT.

This clone showed up just a few times. The J gene is TRBJ1-1, the V gene TRBV7-9, with D perhaps TRBD1 (6 bases). Between the trimmed V and J ends, which lost 3 bases and 5 bases, there was a span of 13 bases. The CDR3 length is 14 residues. Per the germline V gene, CDR1 is SEHNR and CDR2 is FQNEAQ (reference sequence). The DNA of the CDR3 is TGTGCCAGCAGCTTGAAGGGGGGCATGACTGAAGCTTTCTTT. This gives the protein CASSLKGGMTEAFF.

The genes are TRBV5-1 and TRBJ2-5; TRBD1 agrees at 8 bases. From germline, CDR1 is SGHRS and CDR2 YFSETQ. CDR3 size: 14 residues. The junction had 8 bases not matched to a gene; V was cut back by 5 bases and J by 5 bases. CDR3 protein: CASRTGQGHETQYF. The CDR3 nucleotides read TGCGCCAGCAGGACAGGACAGGGTCACGAGACCCAGTACTTC.

This clone appeared a few times. This rearrangement joins TRBV18 to TRBJ1-2; 9 bases are a match to TRBD1. Per the germline V gene, CDR1 is KGHSH and CDR2 is LQKENI. This CDR3 spans 15 amino acids. V gave up 3 bases and J gave up 4 bases; unmatched junction bases: 6. CDR3 region: CASSPRTGEGYGYTF. The CDR3 bases are TGTGCCAGCTCACCGCGGACAGGGGAGGGCTATGGCTACACCTTC.

The J gene is TRBJ2-3, the V gene TRBV7-2; 7 nucleotides agree with TRBD2. The germline V gene encodes CDR1 SGHTA and CDR2 FQGNSA. The CDR3 runs 16 residues. V gave up 1 base and J gave up 5 bases; unmatched junction bases: 9. The CDR3 DNA follows: TGTGCCAGCAGCTTAGTGGCGGGAGCTCCTGTAGATACGCAGTATTTT. The encoded protein is CASSLVAGAPVDTQYF.

This clone was found a few times. This CDR3 is also generated by other DNA sequences in the sample. The rearrangement links TRBV20-1 to TRBJ2-5; 8 bases align to TRBD1. The V segment lost 6 bases and the J segment 5 bases; nucleotides outside the gene matches: 2. This CDR3 spans 11 amino acids. Per the germline V gene, CDR1 is DFQATT and CDR2 is SNEGSKA (reference sequence). The CDR3: CSANRGETQYF. CDR3 coding DNA: TGCAGTGCGAACAGGGGGGAGACCCAGTACTTC.

The chain combines TRBV27 with TRBJ1-1; D is undetermined. The CDR3 covers 12 residues. Germline-derived CDR1 and CDR2 are MNHEY and SMNVEV (reference sequence). V shed 2 bases and J shed 8 bases, with 9 bases lying between them. The chain's CDR3 is CASSLRAGEAFF. For the CDR3, the DNA is TGTGCCAGCAGTTTACGTGCAGGCGAAGCTTTCTTT.

The chain couples TRBV30 to TRBJ1-4; no firm D call. The CDR3 length is 11 residues. Per the germline V gene, CDR1 is GTSNPN and CDR2 is SVGIG (reference sequence). Trimming took 5 bases from V and 13 from J, leaving 14 bases between them. The CDR3 protein is CAWQRAEGLFF. The CDR3 DNA sequence: TGTGCCTGGCAGAGGGCGGAGGGACTGTTTTTT.

This clone was observed a single time. The chain joins TRBV4-3 to TRBJ2-1; weak D call: TRBD2 (5 bases). Deletions cut 4 bases from V and 3 bases from J, with 10 bases between. This CDR3 spans 14 amino acids. In germline, CDR1 is LGHNA, CDR2 YSLEER. The CDR3 sequence: CASSRGFSYNEQFF. The DNA of the CDR3 is TGCGCCAGCAGCCGAGGGTTCAGCTACAATGAGCAGTTCTTC.

The chain couples TRBV9 to TRBJ2-1; a possible D gene is TRBD1 (5 bases). Germline V lookup: CDR1 SGDLS, CDR2 YYNGEE. This CDR3 has 13 amino acids. The germline V and J ends were trimmed by 2 bases and 6 bases, with 9 bases remaining between them. The CDR3 region is CASSVSGPNEQFF. In DNA, the CDR3 is TGTGCCAGCAGCGTCTCAGGGCCCAATGAGCAGTTCTTC. The whole variable domain, filled in from reference TRBV9 and TRBJ2-1, reads DSGVTQTPKHLITATGQRVTLRCSPRSGDLSVYWYQQSLDQGLQFLIQYYNGEERAKGNILERFSAQQFPDLHSELNLSSLELGDSALYFCASSVSGPNEQFFGPGTRLTVL.

DNA of the CDR3: TGTGCCTGCAAGAAAGGAAGCTACACCTTC. Encoded protein: CACKKGSYTF. The J gene is TRBJ1-2, the V gene TRBV30; D unclear. V was shortened by 6 bases and J by 9 bases, with 11 bases between the two germline ends. Germline CDR1 GTSNPN, CDR2 SVGIG (reference sequence). The CDR3 is 10 amino acids.